Below, 13 T cell receptor beta chains from the same sample are listed, as sequenced in a study of cytomegalovirus exposure and HLA in healthy donors. It was with 60 Vbeta and 13 Jbeta primers that the PCR ran. Method: immunoSEQ multiplex PCR; TCRdb's copy keeps in-frame clones and lacks some. This table holds about 160,000 clones, around 83% found once. Sequenced material: PBMCs. The receptors were sampled from a man between 45 and 60 years old in good health and CMV-seropositive.

The chain has TRBV14 and TRBJ1-5; D might be TRBD1 (5 bases). This CDR3 comprises 15 residues. V lost 1 base and J lost 4, with 11 bases in between. Germline CDR1 is SGHDN and CDR2 is FVKESK. CDR3 bases: TGTGCCAGCAGCCAAGGGGGCAAGGGGAATCAGCCCCAGCATTTT. Translation: CASSQGGKGNQPQHF. The entire variable domain, with the rest obtained from reference TRBV14 and TRBJ1-5, is as follows: EAGVTQFPSHSVIEKGQTVTLRCDPISGHDNLYWYRRVMGKEIKFLLHFVKESKQDESGMPNNRFLAERTGGTYSTLKVQPAELEDSGVYFCASSQGGKGNQPQHFGDGTRLSIL.

The genes are TRBV5-1 and TRBJ2-5, with D possibly being TRBD2 (6 bases). V was cut by 0 bases and J by 4 bases, with 10 bases left in between. The CDR3 spans 14 residues. CDR1 and CDR2 (germline): SGHRS, YFSETQ. The CDR3 here is CASSLVAGRETQYF. The CDR3 coding sequence is TGCGCCAGCAGCTTGGTGGCGGGGAGAGAGACCCAGTACTTC.

Written as DNA, the CDR3 is TGTGCCAGTAGCCCCGACAGGGGGGCCGGCGAGACCCAGTACTTC. Encoded protein: CASSPDRGAGETQYF. The genes are TRBV19 and TRBJ2-5, with 9 nucleotides matching TRBD1. The CDR3 is 15 residues long. Germline loops: CDR1 LNHDA, CDR2 SQIVND (reference sequence). V trimming: 6 bases; J trimming: 5 bases; junction bases outside the gene matches: 10.

The chain carries TRBV30 and TRBJ1-5, with D possibly TRBD1 on 6 matching bases. The V gene lost 3 bases and the J gene lost 7 bases, with 16 bases spanning the gap. The germline V gene has CDR1 GTSNPN and CDR2 SVGIG (reference sequence). This CDR3 comprises 14 residues. The chain's CDR3 is CAWSSGVGEQPQHF. The DNA for the CDR3 is TGTGCCTGGAGCTCAGGGGTAGGAGAACAGCCCCAGCATTTT.

Concerning this clone: An end of the junction does not agree with germline; a read error may underlie this. The chain carries TRBV7-9 and TRBJ1-4, with 7 bases aligning to TRBD1. The germline V gene has CDR1 SEHNR and CDR2 FQNEAQ (reference sequence). The CDR3 is 15 amino acids. CDR3 in amino acids: CSSRHRGQLNEKLFF. CDR3 coding DNA: TGTTCCAGCAGACATCGGGGACAGTTGAATGAAAAACTGTTTTTT.

The rearrangement joins TRBV30 to TRBJ2-4; the D gene is possibly TRBD1 (5 bases). This CDR3 has 18 residues. The germline V gene has CDR1 GTSNPN and CDR2 SVGIG (reference sequence). Trimming left V 2 bases short and J 1 base short, with 21 bases between. CDR3 nucleotide sequence: TGTGCCTGGAGTTTGGGTTCGGGCAGGGCTGGGGCCAAAAACATTCAGTACTTC. Protein: CAWSLGSGRAGAKNIQYF.

CDR3 protein: CASSVGVAAYEQYF. CDR3 in DNA: TGTGCCAGCAGCGTAGGCGTAGCGGCCTACGAGCAGTACTTC. The chain combines TRBV9 with TRBJ2-7, with D possibly matching TRBD2 (6 bases). Germline CDR1 is SGDLS and CDR2 is YYNGEE. CDR3 length: 14 residues. V was shortened by 0 bases and J by 2 bases, with 9 bases between the two germline ends.

This clone was observed a single time. This chain joins TRBV6-6 and TRBJ2-1, with 7 bases aligning to TRBD1. Germline V CDR1 and CDR2: MNHNY, SVGAGI (reference sequence). CDR3 length equals 15 residues. V was pared by 5 bases and J by 0 bases, with 4 bases of the junction left unmatched. CDR3 in amino acids: CASSTDRASYNEQFF. The CDR3 region has the DNA TGTGCCAGCAGTACCGACAGGGCCTCCTACAATGAGCAGTTCTTC.

The chain recombines TRBV7-3 with TRBJ1-1; 8 positions match TRBD1. CDR1 SGHTA and CDR2 FQGTGA come from the germline V gene. CDR3 size: 14 residues. The V and J ends lost 2 bases and 2 bases, in that order; junction bases with no gene match: 1. The CDR3: CASSLSGGNTEAFF. The CDR3 DNA sequence: TGTGCCAGCAGCTTATCAGGGGGCAACACTGAAGCTTTCTTT.

This chain joins TRBV11-2 and TRBJ1-4, with 8 positions matching TRBD1. This CDR3 region has 11 residues. Germline lookup yields CDR1 SGHAT and CDR2 FQNNGV. V shed 10 bases and J 8 bases; nucleotides not matched to a gene: 3. The CDR3, as DNA: TGTGCCACAACAGGGGGGGAAAAACTGTTTTTT. This gives the protein CATTGGEKLFF.

V gene TRBV4-1 combines with J gene TRBJ2-3; TRBD2 might be the D (6 bases). Trimming removed 3 bases at V and 0 bases at J, with 7 bases between. This CDR3 region has 14 residues. Germline CDR1 is MGHRA and CDR2 is YSYEKL. In DNA form, the CDR3 reads TGCGCCAGCAGCCAGACTAGAAGCACAGATACGCAGTATTTT. Translating it yields CASSQTRSTDTQYF.

The chain employs TRBV2 and TRBJ2-2; maybe TRBD2 (5 bases). Trimming shortened V by 4 bases and J by 0 bases, and 15 bases separated the two germline ends. Germline CDR1 is SNHLY and CDR2 is FYNNEI. CDR3 size: 17 residues. This CDR3 is CASSGTLASSNTGELFF. The CDR3 nucleotides read TGTGCCAGCAGTGGGACTCTAGCATCCTCGAACACCGGGGAGCTGTTTTTT.

The chain has TRBV27 and TRBJ2-7; TRBD1 aligns across 8 bases. Germline values: CDR1 MNHEY, CDR2 SMNVEV (reference sequence). Trimming at V came to 1 base and at J to 7 bases, leaving 6 bases not matched to a gene. The CDR3 extends over 14 amino acids. In nucleotides, the CDR3 is TGTGCCAGCAGTTTATACGGACAGGGAATAGAGCAGTACTTC. It translates to CASSLYGQGIEQYF.